This TCR beta chain was observed in a study of T cell responses to AZD1222 COVID-19 vaccine. Notes on the study in general: Samples come after the peak T cell response, not at day 14. With dominance at 160-218 and 743-854, vaccine-associated CD4 TCRs spanned spike. Spike-specific TCR breadth and depth both grew after two AZD1222 doses.

Sequenced by immunoSEQ multiplex PCR; TCRdb stores in-frame clones only, minus some. Of some 130,000 clones in the sample, approximately 91% were seen once. Germline assignment: CDR1 SQVTM and CDR2 ANQGSEA. V lost 1 base and J lost 2, with 10 bases in between. This CDR3 is 14 amino acids long. Second-dose intervals of approximately 4 or approximately 12 weeks were pooled. Notes on this clone: What it binds is unknown.

The sequence derives from an adult who received the AZD1222 COVID-19 vaccine. The starting material was peripheral blood, obtained 28 days after the second AZD1222 dose. The genes are TRBV29-1 and TRBJ2-3, with D perhaps matching TRBD2 (5 bases). CDR3 DNA: TGCAGCGTTGAAGGGACTGATTACACAGATACGCAGTATTTT. Amino acid sequence: CSVEGTDYTDTQYF.